This passage covers 29 T cell receptor beta chains from one sample sequenced in a study of cytomegalovirus exposure and HLA in healthy donors. Primers included in the PCR were 60 Vbeta and 13 Jbeta primers. Repertoires were generated with immunoSEQ multiplex PCR, while TCRdb's copy carries only in-frame clones and drops some. The table has approximately 190,000 clones, 77% seen once. The sequenced sample consisted of PBMCs. The receptors stem from a woman under 40 in good health and CMV-seropositive.

The chain links TRBV2 to TRBJ2-3; a weak D match, TRBD1 (6 bases). The germline gives CDR1 SNHLY, CDR2 FYNNEI. The germline V and J ends were trimmed by 5 bases and 4 bases, with 7 bases remaining between them. CDR3 length equals 12 residues. In nucleotides, the CDR3 is TGTGCCAGCAGTCCAGGGGCAGATACGCAGTATTTT. Translated: CASSPGADTQYF.

This sequence joins TRBV11-3 and TRBJ2-5, with a weak D call TRBD2 (6 bases). CDR1 is SGHNT and CDR2 is YENEEA in the germline V gene. The CDR3 runs 13 residues. The V and J ends lost 3 bases and 5 bases respectively, with 10 bases between them. CDR3 region: CASSLGLVETQYF. As DNA, the CDR3 is TGTGCCAGCAGCTTGGGACTCGTGGAGACCCAGTACTTC. Variable domain in full (rest from reference TRBV11-3 and TRBJ2-5): EAGVVQSPRYKIIEKKQPVAFWCNPISGHNTLYWYLQNLGQGPELLIRYENEEAVDDSQLPKDRFSAERLKGVDSTLKIQPAELGDSAVYLCASSLGLVETQYFGPGTRLLVL.

The chain joins TRBV7-2 to TRBJ2-5; 11 bases are shared with TRBD2. The trim removed 2 bases at V and 3 bases at J, leaving 8 bases unmatched. The germline gives CDR1 SGHTA, CDR2 FQGNSA. The CDR3 loop spans 17 amino acids. CDR3: CASSLYASGGPKETQYF. For the CDR3, the DNA is TGTGCCAGCAGCTTATATGCTAGCGGGGGGCCAAAAGAGACCCAGTACTTC.

This rearrangement joins TRBV29-1 to TRBJ1-1, with TRBD1 matching over 7 bases. Germline CDR1 is SQVTM and CDR2 is ANQGSEA. V gave up 5 bases and J gave up 4 bases; unmatched junction bases: 7. The length of the CDR3 is 13 residues. The DNA for the CDR3 is TGCAGCGTTCGACAGGGAATGGGCACTGAAGCTTTCTTT. Translation: CSVRQGMGTEAFF. The full variable domain, completed using reference TRBV29-1 and TRBJ1-1, is SAVISQKPSRDICQRGTSLTIQCQVDSQVTMMFWYRQQPGQSLTLIATANQGSEATYESGFVIDKFPISRPNLTFSTLTVSNMSPEDSSIYLCSVRQGMGTEAFFGQGTRLTVV.

The J gene is TRBJ2-3, the V gene TRBV7-2, with D perhaps TRBD2 (6 bases). CDR1 is SGHTA, CDR2 FQGNSA, per germline. The CDR3 sequence is 14 residues long. The germline V and J ends were trimmed by 4 bases and 13 bases, with 21 bases remaining between them. CDR3 DNA sequence: TGTGCCAGCAGCTCACTAGCTCCAAGTAATGTTGAGTATTTT. Translated: CASSSLAPSNVEYF. The full variable domain, with the rest looked up from reference TRBV7-2 and TRBJ2-3, is GAGVSQSPSNKVTEKGKDVELRCDPISGHTALYWYRQSLGQGLEFLIYFQGNSAPDKSGLPSDRFSAERTGGSVSTLTIQRTQQEDSAVYLCASSSLAPSNVEYFGPGTRLTVL.

The J gene is TRBJ1-1, the V gene TRBV6-6; 10 bases match TRBD1. CDR3 length: 15 amino acids. Germline trimming cut 5 bases from V and 3 bases from J; bases unmatched to any gene: 6. Per the germline V gene, CDR1 is MNHNY and CDR2 is SVGAGI (reference sequence). Here the CDR3 DNA reads TGTGCCAGCAGTAGGACAGGGGGGTCCCACACTGAAGCTTTCTTT. Protein sequence: CASSRTGGSHTEAFF.

The chain joins TRBV19 to TRBJ2-5; D possibly corresponds to TRBD2 (6 bases). Trimming left V 3 bases short and J 7 bases short, with 12 bases between. The germline gives CDR1 LNHDA, CDR2 SQIVND (reference sequence). The CDR3 is 13 residues long. The CDR3 protein is CASSIGREATQYF. The CDR3, as DNA: TGTGCCAGTAGTATTGGCAGGGAGGCGACCCAGTACTTC.

This chain joins TRBV30 and TRBJ2-7; unclear D gene. The CDR3 has 11 residues. Deletions cut 2 bases from V and 3 bases from J, with 5 bases between. Looked up from germline, CDR1 is GTSNPN and CDR2 is SVGIG (reference sequence). DNA for the CDR3: TGTGCCTGGAGTCCAATCTACGAGCAGTACTTC. This sequence encodes CAWSPIYEQYF.

The rearrangement links TRBV19 to TRBJ1-4, with TRBD1 identical over 7 bases. Germline CDR1 reads LNHDA; CDR2 reads SQIVND (reference sequence). The CDR3 loop spans 13 amino acids. With V trimmed by 4 bases and J by 5 bases, 1 base remained unmatched. CDR3 region: CASSTGQNEKLFF. The CDR3 DNA reads as TGTGCCAGTAGTACGGGACAGAATGAAAAACTGTTTTTT.

The chain employs TRBV18 and TRBJ2-2; TRBD1 matches at 10 bases. The CDR3 runs 19 residues. Germline lookup yields CDR1 KGHSH and CDR2 LQKENI. V shed 4 bases and J 7 bases; nucleotides not matched to a gene: 18. The CDR3 DNA sequence: TGTGCCAGCTCACGAACCTTCCACACAGGACAGGGGGAAAGCGGGGAGCTGTTTTTT. Amino acids: CASSRTFHTGQGESGELFF.

The J gene is TRBJ2-1, the V gene TRBV4-2, with D possibly TRBD2 on 5 matching bases. Germline CDR1 reads LGHNA; CDR2 reads YNFKEQ. The V end was cut by 2 bases, the J end by 6 bases, with 17 bases between. This CDR3 contains 16 residues. The CDR3 DNA reads TGTGCCAGCAGCCAATTTCGGGAACAGCGGCCCAATGAGCAGTTCTTC. Its protein product is CASSQFREQRPNEQFF.

The chain links TRBV19 to TRBJ2-1, with TRBD1 matching over 8 bases. In germline, CDR1 is LNHDA, CDR2 SQIVND (reference sequence). The CDR3 has 15 amino acids. V was clipped by 2 bases and J by 5 bases; unmatched bases: 5. This CDR3 is CASSITGQENNEQFF. In DNA form, the CDR3 reads TGTGCCAGTAGTATAACGGGACAGGAAAACAATGAGCAGTTCTTC.

This sequence joins TRBV29-1 and TRBJ2-5; a possible D gene is TRBD2 (5 bases). CDR1 and CDR2 from the germline V gene are SQVTM and ANQGSEA. V was shortened by 5 bases and J by 10 bases, with 14 bases between the two germline ends. The CDR3 length is 11 residues. The CDR3 reads CSVRREVSQYF. CDR3 sequence (DNA): TGCAGCGTTCGCCGGGAAGTTAGCCAGTACTTC.

The V call is TRBV7-9, the J call TRBJ1-2; 7 positions match TRBD1. Looked up from germline, CDR1 is SEHNR and CDR2 is FQNEAQ (reference sequence). The CDR3 has 16 amino acids. After removal of 1 base from V and 1 base from J, the junction contained 6 bases not matched to a gene. As DNA, the CDR3 is TGTGCCAGCAGCTTAGGAGGGAACAGGGGTAACTATGGCTACACCTTC. Its translation is CASSLGGNRGNYGYTF. Supplemented by reference TRBV7-9 and TRBJ1-2, the full variable domain reads DTGVSQNPRHKITKRGQNVTFRCDPISEHNRLYWYRQTLGQGPEFLTYFQNEAQLEKSRLLSDRFSAERPKGSFSTLEIQRTEQGDSAMYLCASSLGGNRGNYGYTFGSGTRLTVV.

V gene TRBV7-2 combines with J gene TRBJ2-7, with 11 bases fitting TRBD1. The CDR3 contains 16 residues. Germline assignment: CDR1 SGHTA and CDR2 FQGNSA. Trimming removed 1 base from V and 5 bases from J; junction bases left unmatched: 7. The CDR3 here is CASSLVGTGGPHEQYF. The CDR3 DNA is TGTGCCAGCAGCTTAGTTGGGACAGGGGGGCCACACGAGCAGTACTTC.

This chain links TRBV10-3 with TRBJ2-3; TRBD1 aligns across 7 bases. The CDR3 spans 14 residues. Germline trimming cut 2 bases from V and 6 bases from J; bases unmatched to any gene: 5. Germline assignment: CDR1 ENHRY and CDR2 SYGVKD. The CDR3 nucleotides are TGTGCCATCAGTGAGGGACAGGCTCCCGATACGCAGTATTTT. It is translated as CAISEGQAPDTQYF.

The chain joins TRBV6-6 to TRBJ2-4, with D possibly TRBD2 on 5 matching bases. The V and J ends lost 4 bases and 5 bases respectively, with 9 bases between them. The CDR3 totals 13 residues. CDR1 and CDR2 from the germline V gene are MNHNY and SVGAGI (reference sequence). The CDR3 here is CASSLLLENIQYF. CDR3 DNA sequence: TGTGCCAGCAGTTTACTACTAGAAAACATTCAGTACTTC.

The rearrangement uses TRBV30 and TRBJ2-2; a possible D gene is TRBD2 (7 bases). V lost 0 bases to trimming and J lost 6 bases, with 14 bases between them. Germline V gene lookup returns CDR1 GTSNPN and CDR2 SVGIG (reference sequence). This CDR3 spans 15 amino acids. CDR3: CAWSVGGGLAGELFF. CDR3 sequence (DNA): TGTGCCTGGAGTGTAGGCGGGGGCCTCGCCGGGGAGCTGTTTTTT.

The chain carries TRBV6-6 and TRBJ1-3; D perhaps matches TRBD1 (6 bases). The germline CDR1 and CDR2 sequences are MNHNY and SVGAGI (reference sequence). CDR3 length: 16 residues. The V and J ends lost 6 bases and 0 bases respectively, with 15 bases between them. DNA of the CDR3: TGTGCCAGCAGCTCGGGACACCCCGGCTCTGGAAACACCATATATTTT. This gives the protein CASSSGHPGSGNTIYF.

V and J are TRBV7-2 and TRBJ2-5, with TRBD1 matching over 8 bases. After removal of 3 bases from V and 1 base from J, the junction contained 1 base not matched to a gene. Looked up from germline, CDR1 is SGHTA and CDR2 is FQGNSA. The CDR3 length is 14 residues. The chain's CDR3 is CASSLDRAQETQYF. DNA of the CDR3: TGTGCCAGCAGCTTGGACAGGGCCCAAGAGACCCAGTACTTC.

As for this clone: Other nucleotide sequences in the sample specify the same CDR3. V usage is TRBV5-1 and J usage is TRBJ2-7; 12 bases map to TRBD1. Germline assignment: CDR1 SGHRS and CDR2 YFSETQ. CDR3 length: 14 amino acids. The junction had 6 bases not matched to a gene; V was cut back by 6 bases and J by 5 bases. DNA of the CDR3: TGCGCCAGCACTCCCGGGACAGGGGGCAACGAGCAGTACTTC. Protein: CASTPGTGGNEQYF. The whole variable domain, filled in from reference TRBV5-1 and TRBJ2-7, reads KAGVTQTPRYLIKTRGQQVTLSCSPISGHRSVSWYQQTPGQGLQFLFEYFSETQRNKGNFPGRFSGRQFSNSRSEMNVSTLELGDSALYLCASTPGTGGNEQYFGPGTRLTVT.

This sequence joins TRBV6-6 and TRBJ2-3; 7 bases map to TRBD2. Trimming removed 2 bases from V and 2 bases from J; junction bases left unmatched: 7. The germline V gene has CDR1 MNHNY and CDR2 SVGAGI (reference sequence). The CDR3 covers 16 residues. The CDR3 DNA follows: TGTGCCAGCAGTTACCCAGCGGGACCCACCACAGATACGCAGTATTTT. This encodes CASSYPAGPTTDTQYF.

The CDR3 region is CASSQVPGTTNYGYTF. The CDR3 DNA reads as TGCGCCAGCAGCCAAGTTCCCGGGACAACCAACTATGGCTACACCTTC. The chain has TRBV4-3 and TRBJ1-2, with D tentatively TRBD1 (6 bases). The V end lost 1 base, the J end lost 2 bases, and 14 bases lay between the germline ends. Germline V lookup: CDR1 LGHNA, CDR2 YSLEER. The CDR3 extends over 16 amino acids.

The V and J genes are TRBV4-1 and TRBJ2-1; TRBD2 is a possible D gene (6 bases). V lost 3 bases, J lost 1 base, and 10 bases lay in between. The CDR3 extends over 15 amino acids. Germline V CDR1 and CDR2: MGHRA, YSYEKL. DNA of the CDR3: TGCGCCAGCAGCCAGGGACTCCTATCCTACAATGAGCAGTTCTTC. As protein: CASSQGLLSYNEQFF.

The chain combines TRBV19 with TRBJ2-2; 10 nucleotides align to TRBD2. Germline trimming cut 7 bases from V and 5 bases from J; bases unmatched to any gene: 10. Germline lookup yields CDR1 LNHDA and CDR2 SQIVND (reference sequence). The CDR3 sequence is 16 residues long. The CDR3 region has the DNA TGTGCCAGTAAGGCAAGCGGGAGGGGAGGGACCGGGGAGCTGTTTTTT. Its translation: CASKASGRGGTGELFF.

J is TRBJ2-7 and V is TRBV5-1; 7 bases agree with TRBD1. The J segment lost 2 bases and the V segment lost 0 bases, leaving 2 bases of the junction unmatched. Germline values: CDR1 SGHRS, CDR2 YFSETQ. This CDR3 contains 14 residues. DNA for the CDR3: TGCGCCAGCAGCTTGGAAGGGACAGCCTACGAGCAGTACTTC. As protein: CASSLEGTAYEQYF.

This sequence joins TRBV5-6 and TRBJ2-3; TRBD2 might be the D (7 bases). With 0 bases removed from V and 6 bases from J, the gap between germline ends came to 14 bases. This CDR3 comprises 15 residues. The germline V gene encodes CDR1 SGHDT and CDR2 YYEEEE. CDR3 in DNA: TGTGCCAGCAGCTTGGCTAGGGGGGGGCGGGATACGCAGTATTTT. Its translation: CASSLARGGRDTQYF.

The chain employs TRBV4-3 and TRBJ2-3; maybe TRBD2 (6 bases). V was clipped by 1 base and J by 5 bases, with 13 bases between them. The CDR3 loop spans 15 amino acids. CDR1 is LGHNA, CDR2 YSLEER, per germline. CDR3 DNA sequence: TGCGCCAGCAGCCAAGTCAGTGGGGGGATAGATACGCAGTATTTT. It specifies CASSQVSGGIDTQYF.

V and J are TRBV27 and TRBJ1-6; no clear D gene. CDR3 length: 14 residues. V was shortened by 3 bases and J by 7 bases, with 10 bases between the two germline ends. Germline lookup yields CDR1 MNHEY and CDR2 SMNVEV (reference sequence). Here the CDR3 reads CASSFLSGNSPLHF. CDR3 nucleotide sequence: TGTGCCAGCAGTTTTCTGTCGGGAAATTCACCCCTCCACTTT.